This T cell receptor beta chain stems from a study of T-cell reconstitution after alpha-beta-depleted transplantation in children. Findings and caveats of the study: At around two months after transplant, the alpha-beta T cells were reportedly derived from several hundred expanded clones that came from non-depleted graft cells. Surviving recipient T cells and thymic progenitors underlay high day-60 TCRbeta diversity in some patients. Most T-cell counts and diversity one year after the transplant came from T cells that were newly produced.

This clonotype was counted ten times or more. The antigen is undetermined. Looked up from germline, CDR1 is MGHRA and CDR2 is YSYEKL. The V end was cut by 1 base, the J end by 1 base, with 7 bases between. The CDR3 covers 14 residues. Unique molecular identifiers were used to barcode this TCRbeta library. From the PCR reads, TCRdb called clonotypes with MiXCR, one entry per CDR3 protein. The sample has nearly 350,000 distinct CDR3 sequences, roughly 17% seen once. This TCR was recovered from a male patient aged 2 to 9 who had a stem cell transplant for acute lymphoblastic leukemia, so the T cells may come from the graft donor. The specimen was PBMCs, mostly from graft donor cells, collected 360 days after TCRalphabeta/CD19-depleted stem cell transplant. The chain combines TRBV4-1 with TRBJ1-1; possibly TRBD1 for D (5 bases). In DNA, the CDR3 is TGCGCCAGCAGCCAAGTAACAGGGAACACTGAAGCTTTCTTT. Translating it yields CASSQVTGNTEAFF.